This TCR beta chain was captured by sequencing in a study of control samples from healthy donors and cancer patients (dated by TCRdb to 2018 to 2021). There are 14 amino acids in the CDR3, from cysteine to phenylalanine inclusive. CDR3 DNA only is kept here, 42 bases in frame from base 1. The CDR1 and CDR2 encoded by the germline V gene are SGHRS and YFSETQ. The V end loses 4 bases and the J end loses 4 bases, and a stretch of 11 bases separates them. This clone has a handful of counts. What this receptor recognizes is not known. Base qualities are not provided; no much larger clone lies one nucleotide away. Library prep was done by the immunoSEQ multiplex PCR assay. TCRdb retrieved this table from immuneACCESS and kept in-frame rearrangements only. Not all clones are present; in checked studies, unresolved V genes account for under half, and no reason is known for the remainder. The sample table holds some 120,000 clones, of which 91% were seen once. 8.6% of the sample is held by the ten biggest clonotypes.

Sequenced material: blood. This receptor chain uses TRBV5-1 and TRBJ1-4; too little of a D gene remains to name it. The clonotype comes from a man between 18 and 29 years old in good health. The CDR3 protein is CASSLQTSNEKLFF. In nucleotides, the sequence is TGCGCCAGCAGCCTTCAGACAAGTAATGAAAAACTGTTTTTT.